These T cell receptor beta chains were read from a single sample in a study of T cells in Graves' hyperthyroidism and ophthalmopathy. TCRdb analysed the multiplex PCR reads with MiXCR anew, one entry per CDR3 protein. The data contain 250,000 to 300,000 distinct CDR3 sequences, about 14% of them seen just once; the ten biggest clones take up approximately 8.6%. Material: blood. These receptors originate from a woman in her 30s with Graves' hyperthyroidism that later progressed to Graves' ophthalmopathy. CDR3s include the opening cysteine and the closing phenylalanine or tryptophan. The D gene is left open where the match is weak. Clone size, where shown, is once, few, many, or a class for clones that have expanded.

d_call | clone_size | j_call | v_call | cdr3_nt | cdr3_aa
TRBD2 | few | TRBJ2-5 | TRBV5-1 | TGCGCCAGCAGCCGGACTACCCGGGAGGCCCAGTACTTC | CASSRTTREAQYF
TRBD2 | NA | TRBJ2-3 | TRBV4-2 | TGTGCCAGCAGCCAAGAGAGAACGGGAGGGCCAGATACGCAGTATTTT | CASSQERTGGPDTQYF
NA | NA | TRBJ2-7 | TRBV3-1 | TGTGCCAGCAGCCCTAGTATGGGTTTCTACGAGCAGTACTTC | CASSPSMGFYEQYF
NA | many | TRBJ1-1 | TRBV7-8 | TGTGCCAGCAGCCAACAAAGAAATGCTTACCTGAACACTGAAGCTTTCTTT | CASSQQRNAYLNTEAFF
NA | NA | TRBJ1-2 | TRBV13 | TGTGCCAGCAGAGTAGGGGCGGACGGCTACACCTTC | CASRVGADGYTF
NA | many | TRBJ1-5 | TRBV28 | TGTGCCAGCAGCTTAGGCCAAGGCGGCCAGCCCCAGCATTTT | CASSLGQGGQPQHF
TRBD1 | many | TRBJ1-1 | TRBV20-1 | TGCAGTGCTAGGCCAGGGGGCGCCGACACTGAAGCTTTCTTT | CSARPGGADTEAFF
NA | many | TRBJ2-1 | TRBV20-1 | TGCAGTGCTAGAGATATCGTGAGGGCCGTCGAGCAGTTCTTC | CSARDIVRAVEQFF
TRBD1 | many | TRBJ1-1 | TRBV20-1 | TGCAGTGCTAGAGACAGGGGGGGCACTGAAGCTTTCTTT | CSARDRGGTEAFF
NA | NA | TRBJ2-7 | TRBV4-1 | TGCGCCAGCAGCCAGCAGGGCTTCTACGAGCAGTACTTC | CASSQQGFYEQYF
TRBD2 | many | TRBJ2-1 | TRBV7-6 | TGTGCCAGCAGCCCCCCAGGAGGCCTAGCGGAGGATGAGCAGTTCTTC | CASSPPGGLAEDEQFF
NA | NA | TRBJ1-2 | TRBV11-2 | TGTGCCAGCAGCTTGCCAGGGTGGAATGGCTACACCTTC | CASSLPGWNGYTF
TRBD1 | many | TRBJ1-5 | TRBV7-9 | TGTGCCAGCAGCTTAGACGACAGGGACAATCAGCCCCAGCATTTT | CASSLDDRDNQPQHF
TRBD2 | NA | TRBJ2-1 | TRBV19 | TGTGCCAGTAATGAGCGGGAGGGTTCGTGGAATGAGCAGTTCTTC | CASNEREGSWNEQFF
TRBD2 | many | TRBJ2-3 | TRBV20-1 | TGCAGTGCTACCTCGAGGGAGGGCCTCACAGATACGCAGTATTTT | CSATSREGLTDTQYF
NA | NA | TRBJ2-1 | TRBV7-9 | TGTGCCAGCAGCTTAGAGATTTCCTACAATGAGCAGTTCTTC | CASSLEISYNEQFF
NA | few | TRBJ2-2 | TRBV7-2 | TGTGCCAGCAACCCAGGGCCGGGCGTTCTTTCGGGGGAGCTGTTTTTT | CASNPGPGVLSGELFF
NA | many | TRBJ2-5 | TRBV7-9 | TGTGCCAGCAGCTCGGGGGACAACCAAGAGACCCAGTACTTC | CASSSGDNQETQYF
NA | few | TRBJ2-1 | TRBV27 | TGTGCCAGCAGTTTCTCGATCCATGAGCAGTTCTTC | CASSFSIHEQFF
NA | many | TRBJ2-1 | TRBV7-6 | TGTGCCAGCAGCTTAGGGATATATGGCGGAATTTACAATGAGCAGTTCTTC | CASSLGIYGGIYNEQFF
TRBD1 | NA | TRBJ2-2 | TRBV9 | TGTGCCAGTGGGACAGGGGGCCACACCGGGGAGCTGTTTTTT | CASGTGGHTGELFF
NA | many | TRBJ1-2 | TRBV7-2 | TGTGCCAGCAGCTCCCTCGCGACAGGCGCAAGAGGCTACACCTTC | CASSSLATGARGYTF
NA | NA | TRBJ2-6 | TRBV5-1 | TGCGCCAGCAGCCCGCTAACCGGGACGGCGATTGGGGCCAACGTCCTGACTTTC | CASSPLTGTAIGANVLTF